Presented here are 9 T cell receptor beta chains from one specimen sequenced in a study of blood T cell repertoires in COVID-19. Produced via immunoSEQ multiplex PCR; TCRdb's table is partial and in-frame only. The repertoire consists of 50,000 to 75,000 clones, with around 85% occurring once and the leading ten covering 20%. The material sequenced was peripheral blood. These receptors all come from a woman at least 80 years old with active or convalescent COVID-19.

This chain joins TRBV5-1 and TRBJ1-2; 7 nucleotides match TRBD1. CDR1 is SGHRS, CDR2 YFSETQ, per germline. The CDR3 totals 14 residues. V lost 2 bases, J lost 4 bases, and 5 bases stayed unmatched. In DNA, the CDR3 is TGCGCCAGCAGCTTAGGCCGGGACAGCTATGGCTACACCTTC. As protein: CASSLGRDSYGYTF.

The CDR3 DNA reads TGTGCCAGTAGTATTACAAGAAACACCATATATTTT. Amino acids: CASSITRNTIYF. This chain joins TRBV19 and TRBJ1-3; unclear D gene. The germline V gene encodes CDR1 LNHDA and CDR2 SQIVND (reference sequence). The CDR3 is made up of 12 amino acids. Trimming cost V 3 bases and J 5 bases, with 5 bases left between them. Full variable domain (remainder filled in from reference TRBV19 and TRBJ1-3): DGGITQSPKYLFRKEGQNVTLSCEQNLNHDAMYWYRQDPGQGLRLIYYSQIVNDFQKGDIAEGYSVSREKKESFPLTVTSAQKNPTAFYLCASSITRNTIYFGEGSWLTVV.

V and J are TRBV20-1 and TRBJ1-3; no firm D call. The CDR3 extends over 11 amino acids. The V end was cut by 6 bases, the J end by 7 bases, with 10 bases between. CDR1 DFQATT and CDR2 SNEGSKA come from the germline V gene (reference sequence). CDR3 coding DNA: TGCAGTGCCCGTTTTATGAACACCATATATTTT. Translated: CSARFMNTIYF.

The V call is TRBV7-9, the J call TRBJ1-6; possible D gene TRBD1, 6 bases. V lost 5 bases to trimming and J lost 8 bases, with 16 bases between them. Germline CDR1 reads SEHNR; CDR2 reads FQNEAQ (reference sequence). The CDR3 is 15 residues long. Here the CDR3 reads CASSGRGGDYSPLHF. CDR3 bases: TGTGCCAGCAGCGGCCGAGGGGGAGATTATTCACCCCTCCACTTT. Using reference TRBV7-9 and TRBJ1-6 for the parts outside the CDR3, the full variable domain is DTGVSQNPRHKITKRGQNVTFRCDPISEHNRLYWYRQTLGQGPEFLTYFQNEAQLEKSRLLSDRFSAERPKGSFSTLEIQRTEQGDSAMYLCASSGRGGDYSPLHFGNGTRLTVT.

This clone has a handful of counts. The chain combines TRBV5-1 with TRBJ1-3; D possibly corresponds to TRBD1 (6 bases). Germline V gene sequence: CDR1 SGHRS, CDR2 YFSETQ. The CDR3 is 16 amino acids. V lost 0 bases, J lost 6 bases, and 16 bases lay in between. The DNA for the CDR3 is TGCGCCAGCAGCTTGGCTGGAAGGGGGTCCGCAAACACCATATATTTT. The encoded protein is CASSLAGRGSANTIYF.

J is TRBJ2-7 and V is TRBV3-1 (or the pseudogene TRBV3-2); TRBD2 might be the D (5 bases). This CDR3 is built from 14 residues. Looked up from germline, CDR1 is LGHDT and CDR2 is YNNKEL (reference sequence). Trimming removed 5 bases from V and 3 bases from J, with 14 bases in between. The CDR3 sequence is CASSYPGKIYEQYF. DNA for the CDR3: TGTGCCAGCAGCTACCCCGGGAAAATCTACGAGCAGTACTTC.

The V gene is TRBV11-2, the J gene TRBJ2-4; TRBD2 matches 14 bases. The CDR3 is made up of 18 amino acids. Germline assignment: CDR1 SGHAT and CDR2 FQNNGV. Losses at the gene ends were 5 bases for V and 9 bases for J; bases not matched to a gene: 15. In nucleotides, the CDR3 is TGTGCCAGCAGCGCCACCGGGACTAGCGGGGGTTCGTTTGTCATTCAGTACTTC. It is translated as CASSATGTSGGSFVIQYF.

J is TRBJ1-2 and V is TRBV19; no clear D gene. CDR1 and CDR2 (germline): LNHDA, SQIVND (reference sequence). The CDR3 extends over 15 amino acids. The ends were cut back, 6 bases at V and 4 bases at J, with 18 bases in the middle. The DNA of the CDR3 is TGTGCCAGTAGCCCTTTGCTAGGGAGGGTCTATGGCTACACCTTC. Encoded protein: CASSPLLGRVYGYTF.

The gene calls are TRBV7-9 and TRBJ1-2; TRBD1 is a possible D gene (6 bases). Germline CDR1 and CDR2: SEHNR and FQNEAQ (reference sequence). V dropped 2 bases and J dropped 3 bases, with 7 bases sitting between them. This CDR3 has 13 amino acids. The CDR3 loop reads CASSLRTDYGYTF. In DNA form, the CDR3 reads TGTGCCAGCAGCTTAAGGACAGACTATGGCTACACCTTC. Complete variable domain (other parts from reference TRBV7-9 and TRBJ1-2): DTGVSQNPRHKITKRGQNVTFRCDPISEHNRLYWYRQTLGQGPEFLTYFQNEAQLEKSRLLSDRFSAERPKGSFSTLEIQRTEQGDSAMYLCASSLRTDYGYTFGSGTRLTVV.